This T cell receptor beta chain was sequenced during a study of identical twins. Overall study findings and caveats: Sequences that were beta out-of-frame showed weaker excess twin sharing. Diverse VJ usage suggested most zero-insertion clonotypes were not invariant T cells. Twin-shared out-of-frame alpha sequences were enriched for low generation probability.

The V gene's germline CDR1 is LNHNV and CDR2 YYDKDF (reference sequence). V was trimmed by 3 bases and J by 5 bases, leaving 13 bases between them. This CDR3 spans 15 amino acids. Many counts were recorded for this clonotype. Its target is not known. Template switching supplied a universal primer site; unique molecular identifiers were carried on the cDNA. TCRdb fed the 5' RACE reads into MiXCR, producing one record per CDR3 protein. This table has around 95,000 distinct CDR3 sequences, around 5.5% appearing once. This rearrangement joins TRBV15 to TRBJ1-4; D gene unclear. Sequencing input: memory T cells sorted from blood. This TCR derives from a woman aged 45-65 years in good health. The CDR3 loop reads CATSSEAGLNEKLFF. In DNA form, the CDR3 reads TGTGCCACCAGCAGCGAGGCGGGTTTGAATGAAAAACTGTTTTTT.